The 15 T cell receptor beta chains below were found in one sample sequenced in a study of T cells in Graves' hyperthyroidism and ophthalmopathy. Amplified regions were TCR beta CDR3 sequences from RNA transcripts. TCR CDR3 regions were first amplified by RT-PCR with HTBI primers. A single record per CDR3 protein comes from TCRdb applying MiXCR to the multiplex PCR reads. Found here are approximately 640,000 distinct CDR3 sequences, approximately 15% of them singletons; the top ten hold 15% to 19%. Input material: blood. The receptor set was obtained from a man aged 50-60 years with Graves' hyperthyroidism.

This clonotype was seen more than once but under ten times. The chain has TRBV3-1 and TRBJ2-7; a possible D gene is TRBD2 (6 bases). CDR1 is LGHDT and CDR2 is YNNKEL in the germline V gene (reference sequence). The CDR3 is 15 amino acids. V gave up 1 base and J gave up 7 bases, with 17 bases separating them. The CDR3 sequence is CASSQGGAQVREQYF. The CDR3 DNA reads as TGTGCCAGCAGCCAAGGCGGGGCCCAAGTTAGGGAGCAGTACTTC.

This clonotype came up a few times. The J gene is TRBJ2-1, the V gene TRBV27; tentative D call: TRBD2 (6 bases). The CDR3 consists of 17 residues. V was trimmed by 6 bases and J by 0 bases, leaving 18 bases between them. Germline-derived CDR1 and CDR2 are MNHEY and SMNVEV (reference sequence). The CDR3 spells CASRREVYVGSYNEQFF. The CDR3 DNA follows: TGTGCCAGCAGGAGGGAGGTTTATGTTGGCTCCTACAATGAGCAGTTCTTC.

This clonotype was counted ten times or more. The J gene is TRBJ2-5, the V gene TRBV27, with D uncertain. The germline CDR1 and CDR2 sequences are MNHEY and SMNVEV (reference sequence). The CDR3 is made up of 14 amino acids. The V end lost 0 bases, the J end lost 5 bases, and 10 bases lay between the germline ends. CDR3 nucleotide sequence: TGTGCCAGCAGTTTATCTGGGAATGGCGAGACCCAGTACTTC. It encodes CASSLSGNGETQYF.

This clonotype turned up a few times. The chain joins TRBV19 to TRBJ1-1, with D maybe TRBD1 (6 bases). The CDR3 contains 15 residues. V lost 8 bases and J lost 0, with 16 bases in between. CDR1 and CDR2 (germline): LNHDA, SQIVND (reference sequence). CDR3 loop: CASGRSGQMNTEAFF. DNA for the CDR3: TGTGCCAGTGGTAGATCCGGACAGATGAACACTGAAGCTTTCTTT.

This clonotype was picked up a small number of times. The chain joins TRBV5-5 to TRBJ2-3; D is perhaps TRBD1 or TRBD2 (6 bases each). Germline CDR1 is SGHKS and CDR2 is YYEKEE (reference sequence). V lost 0 bases to trimming and J lost 1 base, with 9 bases between them. There are 15 residues in the CDR3. The CDR3 reads CASSLVRGGTDTQYF. CDR3 nucleotide sequence: TGTGCCAGCAGCTTGGTGAGGGGGGGCACAGATACGCAGTATTTT.

The genes are TRBV9 and TRBJ1-2; D may be TRBD1 (6 bases). V shed 4 bases and J shed 2 bases, with 12 bases lying between them. This CDR3 has 14 amino acids. The V gene's germline CDR1 is SGDLS and CDR2 YYNGEE. The CDR3 sequence: CASSPTGRNYGYTF. The DNA of the CDR3 is TGTGCCAGCAGCCCGACAGGAAGGAACTATGGCTACACCTTC.

J is TRBJ2-5 and V is TRBV27; D call uncertain. Trimming took off 2 bases at V and 0 bases at J, with 10 bases between the two ends. Per the germline V gene, CDR1 is MNHEY and CDR2 is SMNVEV (reference sequence). The CDR3 sequence is 15 residues long. Here the CDR3 DNA reads TGTGCCAGCAGTTTAGCGCTAGATTACCAAGAGACCCAGTACTTC. Its protein is CASSLALDYQETQYF.

This clonotype was seen ten or more times. The chain links TRBV10-2 to TRBJ2-1; D not resolved. CDR1 WSHSY and CDR2 SAAADI come from the germline V gene. CDR3 length: 14 amino acids. Trimming left V 4 bases short and J 5 bases short, with 12 bases between. CDR3 nucleotides: TGCGCCAGCAGTGGTGTGGCGGAAAACAATGAGCAGTTCTTC. This sequence encodes CASSGVAENNEQFF.

This clonotype was picked up many times. The chain couples TRBV7-3 to TRBJ2-1; D is uncertain. Trimming took 0 bases from V and 0 from J, leaving 9 bases between them. CDR1 is SGHTA, CDR2 FQGTGA, per germline. The length of the CDR3 is 16 residues. The CDR3 is CASSLTSRSSYNEQFF. CDR3 nucleotide sequence: TGTGCCAGCAGCTTAACGTCTCGTAGCTCCTACAATGAGCAGTTCTTC.

J is TRBJ2-7 and V is TRBV11-2; D is tentatively TRBD1 or TRBD2 (5 bases each). This CDR3 is built from 13 residues. CDR1 SGHAT and CDR2 FQNNGV come from the germline V gene. Trimming pared 7 bases from V and 4 bases from J, leaving 14 bases between. The CDR3 loop is CASTPGPGYEQYF. The CDR3 DNA reads TGTGCCAGCACCCCGGGACCAGGGTACGAGCAGTACTTC.

V and J are TRBV30 and TRBJ2-5; D gene ambiguous. Trimming pared 8 bases from V and 5 bases from J, leaving 15 bases between. The germline CDR1 and CDR2 sequences are GTSNPN and SVGIG (reference sequence). The CDR3 length is 12 residues. CDR3 amino acids: CAVARLEETQYF. CDR3 in DNA: TGTGCCGTAGCCCGGCTGGAGGAGACCCAGTACTTC.

At least ten counts were recorded for this clonotype. The chain couples TRBV30 to TRBJ1-5; tentatively, D is TRBD1 (6 bases). V dropped 2 bases and J dropped 7 bases, with 12 bases sitting between them. The CDR3 loop spans 13 amino acids. The germline V gene encodes CDR1 GTSNPN and CDR2 SVGIG (reference sequence). The CDR3 protein is CAWSNRDNQPQHF. The CDR3 DNA reads as TGTGCCTGGAGTAACCGGGACAACCAGCCCCAGCATTTT.

This chain uses TRBV4-1 with TRBJ2-3; D gene uncertain. The CDR3 covers 12 residues. Deletions cut 5 bases from V and 7 bases from J, with 10 bases between. The germline gives CDR1 MGHRA, CDR2 YSYEKL. The CDR3 DNA reads as TGCGCCAGCAGCGCGGAGAGGTATACGCAGTATTTT. It encodes CASSAERYTQYF.

This clonotype was detected ten times or more. V is TRBV18 and J is TRBJ2-1, with TRBD1 as a possible D gene (5 bases). The ends were cut back, 3 bases at V and 0 bases at J, with 12 bases in the middle. The CDR3 runs to 16 residues. Germline values: CDR1 KGHSH, CDR2 LQKENI. CDR3 bases: TGTGCCAGCTCACCGAGCGACAGCCGCTCCTACAATGAGCAGTTCTTC. Translating it yields CASSPSDSRSYNEQFF.

The table lists this clonotype with many counts. The chain has TRBV24-1 and TRBJ2-2; tentatively, D is TRBD1 (5 bases). This CDR3 spans 17 amino acids. Germline CDR1 is KGHDR and CDR2 is SFDVKD. Deletions cut 4 bases from V and 0 bases from J, with 14 bases between. The CDR3 DNA reads TGTGCCACCAGTGAGTCTCGGTGGACAACGAACACCGGGGAGCTGTTTTTT. This codes for CATSESRWTTNTGELFF.